The rows below give T cell receptor beta chains drawn from one sample of a study of blood T cell repertoires in COVID-19. The table came from immunoSEQ multiplex PCR; TCRdb's copy has only in-frame clones and leaves some out. The sample yields 90,000 or so clones, less than 90% seen once. Sequencing used peripheral blood. The receptors were sampled from a man aged 55 to 70 with acute or convalescent COVID-19. The CDR3 runs from the conserved cysteine through the conserved F or W. The order of the fields is V gene, clone size, CDR3 protein. Rows may omit the clone size; those that give it use once, few, many or a size class.

TRBV6-6 . CASSLVGEQFF
TRBV6-6 . CASWPQGTSYGYTF
TRBV4-1 . CASSQALTAYEQYF
TRBV3-1/TRBV3-2 few CASSQAQRSTYEQYF
TRBV9 . CASGDRGQFF
TRBV6-5 . CASSPGTGVGYTF
TRBV18 once CASSLKPGSGRGQETQYF
TRBV19 . CASSAGTGSPYEQYF
TRBV9 . CASSATLRGLGEQFF
TRBV10-2 . CASLAGQGLGSPLHF
TRBV7-3 few CASSLGDRVYSNQPQHF
TRBV5-1 few CASSISRGQGRGYTF
TRBV7-2 . CASSTRGQLNTEAFF
TRBV7-9 . CASSLGTGRTEAFF
TRBV5-1 . CASSLTQTGLGGYTF
TRBV2 . CASSVVRESPLHF
TRBV7-9 . CASSSETGGGYTF
TRBV5-6 . CASSFGSLTGELFF
TRBV6-6 . CASSKMPQFSGTGVSGSQYF
TRBV20-1 once CSARDRTEAFF
TRBV7-9 . CASSRPGQGSRTEAFF
TRBV6-2/TRBV6-3 . CASSYGGWSSYEQYF
TRBV5-1 . CASSLAVPPDTQYF
TRBV12-3/TRBV12-4 . CASSPTGYNEQYF
TRBV5-1 . CASSLSTGGQTQYF
TRBV2 once CASSELTSGITGETQYF
TRBV5-1 . CASSLWTGVSYEQYF
TRBV19 . CASSYLGGAVLTGELFF
TRBV6-1 . CASSEQGKYGYTF
TRBV3-1/TRBV3-2 . CASSRRTGLSEKLFF
TRBV2 . CASSQYEQYF
TRBV6-2/TRBV6-3 . CASSRPGLAEQFF
TRBV7-2 . CASCPGTSGYNEQFF
TRBV7-9 . CASSRRIQLSGNTIYF
TRBV29-1 once CSVLGGSGNTIYF
TRBV6-1 . CASSASSGGTSTDTQYF
TRBV5-1 . CASSSGLAVTDTQYF
TRBV5-1 . CASSPRGGLRNEQFF
TRBV28 few CASSLRQVAGYTF
TRBV4-2 once CASSVELETGELFF
TRBV5-4 . CASSPGGGTTPREQYF
TRBV7-9 . CASSLGWAGAVYGYTF
TRBV6-5 . CASSYSRQGGEAFF
TRBV5-6 . CASSLDRVVGYTF
TRBV5-1 . CASSLLGDRDQPQHF
TRBV19 . CASSSRYNRAEDTEAFF
TRBV5-1 . CASSLQSGQSSGNTIYF